What follows are 28 T cell receptor beta chains derived from one specimen sequenced in a study of identical twins. TCRdb redid the calling of the 5' RACE reads with MiXCR, one entry per CDR3 protein. The sample lists just over 450,000 distinct CDR3 sequences; over 12% were seen once. This sample was also put to use in a study of yellow fever vaccine responses in identical twins.

Sequencing was done on a sample of CD4+ T cells sorted from blood. The receptors derive from a woman younger than 30 in good health.

This clonotype was recorded a few times. The V call is TRBV12-3 or TRBV12-4, the J call TRBJ2-7, with 7 positions matching TRBD1. The CDR3 length is 15 residues. Trimming removed 2 bases from V and 0 bases from J; junction bases left unmatched: 4. The CDR3: CASSLRPGGSYEQYF. The CDR3 bases are TGTGCCAGCAGTTTACGGCCAGGGGGCTCCTACGAGCAGTACTTC.

This clonotype was seen more than once but under ten times. The rearrangement joins TRBV20-1 to TRBJ2-3, with D perhaps matching TRBD1 or TRBD2 (6 bases each). Deletions cut 4 bases from V and 2 bases from J, with 16 bases between. Per germline, CDR1 DFQATT and CDR2 SNEGSKA (reference sequence). The CDR3 contains 15 residues. The CDR3 region has the DNA TGCAGTGCTACCCCCCCGGGGGCGCACACAGATACGCAGTATTTT. It specifies CSATPPGAHTDTQYF.

The chain links TRBV5-6 to TRBJ2-3; D is unresolved. From germline, CDR1 is SGHDT and CDR2 YYEEEE. The CDR3 sequence is 16 residues long. V was cut by 3 bases and J by 2 bases, with 16 bases left in between. For the CDR3, the DNA is TGTGCCAGCAGCTCCCTTGCCGCCCGCTACACAGATACGCAGTATTTT. It yields the protein CASSSLAARYTDTQYF.

The rearrangement joins TRBV12-3 or TRBV12-4 to TRBJ2-4, with D unresolved. Trimming took off 6 bases at V and 1 base at J, with 10 bases between the two ends. The CDR3 consists of 14 residues. The CDR3 region is CASSVSRAKNIQYF. The CDR3 DNA reads TGTGCCAGCAGCGTAAGCAGGGCCAAAAACATTCAGTACTTC.

The chain has TRBV20-1 and TRBJ2-1, with no clear D. The germline V and J ends were trimmed by 3 bases and 8 bases, with 8 bases remaining between them. This CDR3 is built from 11 residues. Germline V gene lookup returns CDR1 DFQATT and CDR2 SNEGSKA (reference sequence). CDR3 amino acids: CSASPAYEQFF. The CDR3 DNA sequence: TGCAGTGCTAGCCCCGCGTATGAGCAGTTCTTC.

J is TRBJ1-5 and V is TRBV10-3; perhaps TRBD1 as D (5 bases). V was trimmed by 4 bases and J by 4 bases, leaving 8 bases between them. Germline V gives CDR1 ENHRY, CDR2 SYGVKD. CDR3 length equals 13 residues. CDR3 sequence: CAISAGQNQPQHF. Written as DNA, the CDR3 is TGTGCCATCAGTGCCGGACAAAATCAGCCCCAGCATTTT.

The chain uses TRBV10-3 and TRBJ2-3, with 13 bases identical to TRBD2. Germline V gene sequence: CDR1 ENHRY, CDR2 SYGVKD. The CDR3 extends over 18 amino acids. J gave up 2 bases and V 0 bases, and 5 bases lay outside the gene matches. The CDR3 loop is CAISESTGLAGNTDTQYF. CDR3 nucleotide sequence: TGTGCCATCAGTGAGTCGACGGGACTAGCGGGGAACACAGATACGCAGTATTTT.

The DNA for the CDR3 is TGTGCCAGCAGCCCTGGGATTTTCTACGAGCAGTACTTC. This sequence encodes CASSPGIFYEQYF. The rearrangement joins TRBV11-2 to TRBJ2-7; D remains unclear. Looked up from germline, CDR1 is SGHAT and CDR2 is FQNNGV. V lost 5 bases, J lost 3 bases, and 11 bases lay in between. This CDR3 is built from 13 residues.

The chain recombines TRBV7-9 with TRBJ2-3; D is perhaps TRBD2 (6 bases). Germline values: CDR1 SEHNR, CDR2 FQNEAQ (reference sequence). The CDR3 contains 15 residues. V was clipped by 4 bases and J by 8 bases, with 19 bases between them. The DNA for the CDR3 is TGTGCCAGCAGCTCCAACTCGGGGGTTCTGAGTACGCAGTATTTT. Translation: CASSSNSGVLSTQYF.

This rearrangement joins TRBV20-1 to TRBJ2-5; 7 nucleotides match TRBD2. CDR1 and CDR2 (germline): DFQATT, SNEGSKA (reference sequence). The CDR3 length is 14 residues. Germline trimming cut 5 bases from V and 3 bases from J; bases unmatched to any gene: 9. The CDR3 coding sequence is TGCAGTGCTGGGCTCCCGGCGGGGGAAGAGACCCAGTACTTC. Amino acid sequence: CSAGLPAGEETQYF.

This clonotype was seen more than once but under ten times. V usage is TRBV12-3 or TRBV12-4 and J usage is TRBJ1-6; weak D call: TRBD1 (5 bases). The V gene lost 8 bases and the J gene lost 2 bases, with 13 bases spanning the gap. The CDR3 runs to 15 residues. The CDR3 loop reads CASGGVGAYNSPLHF. DNA for the CDR3: TGTGCCAGCGGGGGGGTGGGGGCCTATAATTCACCCCTCCACTTT.

This clonotype came up a few times. This chain joins TRBV10-3 and TRBJ1-2; no reliable D call. Trimming cost V 1 base and J 6 bases, with 12 bases left between them. The CDR3 extends over 14 amino acids. In germline, CDR1 is ENHRY, CDR2 SYGVKD. CDR3 sequence (DNA): TGTGCCATCAGTGAGTACCGGGTAGGAGATGGCTACACCTTC. It specifies CAISEYRVGDGYTF.

This clonotype has a handful of counts. The gene calls are TRBV2 and TRBJ2-7, with a possible D match to TRBD2 (5 bases). V was shortened by 6 bases and J by 0 bases, with 15 bases between the two germline ends. This CDR3 contains 15 residues. Germline V CDR1 and CDR2: SNHLY, FYNNEI. In DNA form, the CDR3 reads TGTGCCAGCAGGTTTCTAGCTGCAGACTCCTACGAGCAGTACTTC. This codes for CASRFLAADSYEQYF.

This chain links TRBV5-5 with TRBJ2-4; D remains ambiguous. Trimming removed 0 bases from V and 1 base from J, with 8 bases in between. The CDR3 has 15 residues. The germline V gene has CDR1 SGHKS and CDR2 YYEKEE (reference sequence). The DNA of the CDR3 is TGTGCCAGCAGCTTGGTAGGGTCGGCCAAAAACATTCAGTACTTC. It yields the protein CASSLVGSAKNIQYF.

This clonotype was seen more than once but under ten times. J is TRBJ2-7 and V is TRBV10-1; TRBD2 agrees at 8 bases. There are 17 residues in the CDR3. Germline-derived CDR1 and CDR2 are WNHNN and SYGVQD (reference sequence). After removal of 1 base from V and 0 bases from J, the junction contained 8 bases not matched to a gene. The CDR3 protein is CASSEYGSGISSYEQYF. In DNA, the CDR3 is TGCGCCAGCAGTGAGTATGGTAGCGGGATAAGCTCCTACGAGCAGTACTTC.

This sequence joins TRBV7-2 and TRBJ2-1, with 7 positions matching TRBD2. The CDR3 covers 14 residues. Germline V gives CDR1 SGHTA, CDR2 FQGNSA. The junction had 3 bases not matched to a gene; V was cut back by 3 bases and J by 4 bases. Here the CDR3 DNA reads TGTGCCAGCAGCTTTGCTAGCGGATACAATGAGCAGTTCTTC. It translates to CASSFASGYNEQFF.

The V gene is TRBV5-1, the J gene TRBJ2-5; D is unresolved. The germline V and J ends were trimmed by 5 bases and 1 base, with 9 bases remaining between them. The CDR3 sequence is 13 residues long. Germline CDR1 is SGHRS and CDR2 is YFSETQ. The CDR3 is CASRDGAQETQYF. The DNA of the CDR3 is TGCGCCAGCAGGGACGGCGCCCAAGAGACCCAGTACTTC.

This clonotype was seen only a few times. This chain connects TRBV7-2 to TRBJ2-3; 11 nucleotides agree with TRBD2. The CDR3 runs to 17 residues. J was trimmed by 5 bases and V by 5 bases; bases with no gene match: 12. The germline V gene encodes CDR1 SGHTA and CDR2 FQGNSA. The CDR3 bases are TGTGCCAGCAGCCCTACCGAGCTAGCGGGGGGCAAAGATACGCAGTATTTT. This encodes CASSPTELAGGKDTQYF.

The rearrangement joins TRBV12-3 or TRBV12-4 to TRBJ2-6, with D uncertain. V lost 3 bases and J lost 3, with 3 bases in between. The CDR3 has 13 residues. CDR3: CASSFNGANVLTF. The DNA of the CDR3 is TGTGCCAGCAGTTTTAATGGGGCCAACGTCCTGACTTTC.

The genes are TRBV6-5 and TRBJ2-7, with TRBD1 matching over 7 bases. The germline V gene encodes CDR1 MNHEY and CDR2 SVGAGI. This CDR3 contains 15 residues. V shed 1 base, J shed 3 bases, and the junction held 6 bases outside the gene matches. The CDR3 region has the DNA TGTGCCAGCAGTTACTATGAGACAGGGAGCTACGAGCAGTACTTC. It codes for CASSYYETGSYEQYF.

The sample holds a few counts of this clonotype. The chain is built from TRBV6-2 or TRBV6-3 and TRBJ2-7, with D possibly being TRBD1 or TRBD2 (5 bases each). V was shortened by 0 bases and J by 2 bases, with 17 bases between the two germline ends. Germline CDR1 reads MNHEY; CDR2 reads SVGEGT. The CDR3 is 17 residues long. DNA for the CDR3: TGTGCCAGCAGTTACTCGATGGTTTCGGGGCTGACCTACGAGCAGTACTTC. Its protein is CASSYSMVSGLTYEQYF.

The chain carries TRBV20-1 and TRBJ2-1; 14 positions match TRBD2. The length of the CDR3 is 19 residues. The germline CDR1 and CDR2 sequences are DFQATT and SNEGSKA (reference sequence). The J segment lost 0 bases and the V segment lost 0 bases, leaving 7 bases of the junction unmatched. CDR3: CSARDPGTSGSSSYNEQFF. CDR3 nucleotide sequence: TGCAGTGCTAGAGACCCCGGGACTAGCGGGAGCAGCTCCTACAATGAGCAGTTCTTC.

The sample holds a few counts of this clonotype. The chain has TRBV12-3 or TRBV12-4 and TRBJ2-2; 8 bases fit TRBD1. J gave up 4 bases and V 0 bases, and 4 bases lay outside the gene matches. The CDR3 extends over 16 amino acids. CDR3 sequence (DNA): TGTGCCAGCAGTTTAGCGGGGGACAGGACCACCGGGGAGCTGTTTTTT. Amino acids: CASSLAGDRTTGELFF.

This clonotype was counted only a few times. This chain uses TRBV12-5 with TRBJ2-1, with unresolved D. CDR3 length equals 13 residues. Germline values: CDR1 LGHNT, CDR2 FRNRAP. The V end lost 6 bases, the J end lost 5 bases, and 11 bases lay between the germline ends. This CDR3 reads CASGPNFNNEQFF. The DNA for the CDR3 is TGTGCTAGTGGCCCGAACTTCAACAATGAGCAGTTCTTC.

This clonotype was found a few times. The chain is built from TRBV29-1 and TRBJ2-2; 8 bases match TRBD1. The length of the CDR3 is 14 residues. The germline CDR1 and CDR2 sequences are SQVTM and ANQGSEA. V dropped 3 bases and J dropped 7; count of bases not matched to a gene: 7. CDR3 sequence reads: CSVDRLTGDGELFF. In DNA form, the CDR3 reads TGCAGCGTTGACCGACTGACAGGGGACGGGGAGCTGTTTTTT.

The chain carries TRBV12-3 or TRBV12-4 and TRBJ2-1; a weak D match, TRBD1 (6 bases). This CDR3 comprises 15 residues. V was clipped by 5 bases and J by 5 bases, with 16 bases between them. In DNA, the CDR3 is TGTGCCAGCAGTCCGCAGCCGACAGGTCACAATGAGCAGTTCTTC. Its translation: CASSPQPTGHNEQFF.

This clonotype showed up many times. This chain uses TRBV12-3 or TRBV12-4 with TRBJ2-3; 9 positions match TRBD2. The CDR3 sequence is 16 residues long. The trim removed 4 bases at V and 4 bases at J, leaving 9 bases unmatched. CDR3 DNA: TGTGCCAGCAGTTCGGGACTAGCCCTGTCCGCAGATACGCAGTATTTT. Translating it yields CASSSGLALSADTQYF.

This clonotype appeared many times. V is TRBV2 and J is TRBJ2-2, with 7 nucleotides matching TRBD1. This CDR3 spans 16 amino acids. V dropped 4 bases and J dropped 6; count of bases not matched to a gene: 11. Per germline, CDR1 SNHLY and CDR2 FYNNEI. CDR3 nucleotide sequence: TGTGCCAGCAGTGTTAGGGGGCTGAGTCAGGCCGGGGAGCTGTTTTTT. It is translated as CASSVRGLSQAGELFF.